The source of this TCR beta chain is a study of T cells in Graves' hyperthyroidism and ophthalmopathy. Study details: Peripheral blood specimens were obtained at initial diagnosis, prior to any treatment.

Orbital computed tomography and thyroid ultrasound, together with serum TRAb and thyroxine and clinical symptoms, were used for diagnoses. TCR beta CDR3 regions were amplified from RNA. The HTBI primer set drove a first-round RT-PCR of the TCR CDR3. TCRdb redid the calling of the multiplex PCR reads with MiXCR, one entry per CDR3 protein. The sample includes 600,000 to 900,000 distinct CDR3 sequences, 16% of them seen just once. The source material was blood. This clonotype was sampled from a man between 18 and 35 years old with Graves' hyperthyroidism.

The CDR3 sequence is CASSPTGQGDQPQHF. The CDR3 bases are TGTGCCAGCAGTCCTACAGGGCAAGGTGATCAGCCCCAGCATTTT. J is TRBJ1-5 and V is TRBV28, with D maybe TRBD1 (6 bases). Per the germline V gene, CDR1 is MDHEN and CDR2 is SYDVKM. V lost 5 bases, J lost 5 bases, and 16 bases lay in between. CDR3 size: 15 residues. The entire variable domain, with the rest obtained from reference TRBV28 and TRBJ1-5, is as follows: DVKVTQSSRYLVKRTGEKVFLECVQDMDHENMFWYRQDPGLGLRLIYFSYDVKMKEKGDIPEGYSVSREKKERFSLILESASTNQTSMYLCASSPTGQGDQPQHFGDGTRLSIL.